This T cell receptor (beta chain) was documented in a study of radiation and T cells in renal cell carcinoma. Overall study: Nephrectomy followed 15 Gy stereotactic body radiation by 4 weeks.

Sequencing used immunoSEQ multiplex PCR; TCRdb keeps in-frame clones, though not all of them. The table lists 120,000 or so clones, around 81% of them singletons, with 5% to 6.5% in the top ten. A word on this clone: The antigen is not known.

Time point in this sample: blood 2 weeks post-SBRT. The treatment is: 15 Gy SBRT to primary tumor, nephrectomy 4 weeks later. After SBRT, blood was collected at 2 and 4 weeks, plus baseline. Study-level findings and limits: Without pretreatment biopsies, baseline tumor clonotype presence was undetermined. From baseline, blood top tumor clonotypes peaked at 2 weeks post-radiation.

Germline CDR1 is MNHEY and CDR2 is SVGAGI. Trimming stripped 3 bases from V and 0 bases from J, with 11 bases between. The CDR3 totals 16 residues. The TCR comes from a middle-aged man with renal cell carcinoma. The sample in question was blood, obtained from a patient whose treatment included radiotherapy and nephrectomy. J is TRBJ1-4 and V is TRBV6-5; D unclear. Written as DNA, the CDR3 is TGTGCCAGCAGTTATAATTCCCCGGCAACTAATGAAAAACTGTTTTTT. Protein product: CASSYNSPATNEKLFF.